Following are 29 T cell receptor beta chains from one sample sequenced in a study of Ad26.COV2.S vaccination and SARS-CoV-2 variants. As for treatment: around 19 received Ad26.COV2.S at low or high dose, single or two shots; about 5 received placebo; per-sample allocation not given. Specimen acquisition occurred on day 63 following the initial vaccine or placebo injection. Assay: immunoSEQ multiplex PCR; the TCRdb copy retains only in-frame clones and omits some. The sample holds around 370,000 clones, 70% to 90% seen once. The sample here was peripheral blood, taken in a trial of Ad26.COV2.S vaccine versus placebo. The source is a person aged 18-60 years who received the Ad26.COV2.S COVID-19 vaccine or a placebo.

J is TRBJ1-4 and V is TRBV14; the D is unclear. The ends were cut back, 1 base at V and 4 bases at J, with 10 bases in the middle. Germline CDR1 reads SGHDN; CDR2 reads FVKESK. The CDR3 spans 15 residues. The CDR3 loop reads CASSQGTVFNEKLFF. CDR3 DNA: TGTGCCAGCAGCCAAGGGACGGTCTTTAATGAAAAACTGTTTTTT.

The chain links TRBV28 to TRBJ2-7; D gene uncertain. Trimming stripped 2 bases from V and 3 bases from J, with 14 bases between. Germline CDR1 MDHEN, CDR2 SYDVKM. This CDR3 has 15 residues. CDR3 nucleotides: TGTGCCAGCAGTTTAAAAGTTCACAAAGTCTACGAGCAGTACTTC. It yields the protein CASSLKVHKVYEQYF.

The chain uses TRBV18 and TRBJ1-5; D is undetermined. Germline lookup yields CDR1 KGHSH and CDR2 LQKENI. The CDR3 contains 13 residues. Trimming stripped 2 bases from V and 4 bases from J, with 6 bases between. Here the CDR3 reads CASSPGVNQPQHF. In DNA form, the CDR3 reads TGTGCCAGCTCACCAGGGGTGAATCAGCCCCAGCATTTT.

The chain has TRBV14 and TRBJ1-2; unclear D gene. The V end was cut by 1 base, the J end by 5 bases, with 8 bases between. The CDR3 spans 13 residues. The germline V gene has CDR1 SGHDN and CDR2 FVKESK. The CDR3 DNA follows: TGTGCCAGCAGCCAAGGGGCCTCGTATGGCTACACCTTC. Residues: CASSQGASYGYTF.

V and J are TRBV27 and TRBJ2-5, with TRBD1 as a possible D gene (6 bases). Germline V CDR1 and CDR2: MNHEY, SMNVEV (reference sequence). This CDR3 comprises 14 residues. With 7 bases removed from V and 3 bases from J, the gap between germline ends came to 15 bases. This CDR3 is CASTLERTEETQYF. The CDR3 DNA reads as TGTGCCAGCACCCTAGAACGGACAGAAGAGACCCAGTACTTC.

The chain uses TRBV5-6 and TRBJ1-2; no clear D. CDR3 length equals 12 residues. Germline lookup yields CDR1 SGHDT and CDR2 YYEEEE. The germline V and J ends were trimmed by 2 bases and 4 bases, with 6 bases remaining between them. The CDR3 nucleotides are TGTGCCAGCAGCTTTATAAGCTATGGCTACACCTTC. Protein sequence: CASSFISYGYTF.

The chain carries TRBV5-1 and TRBJ2-5; D is possibly TRBD2 (5 bases). CDR3 size: 15 residues. Germline V gene sequence: CDR1 SGHRS, CDR2 YFSETQ. Trimming took 0 bases from V and 3 from J, leaving 12 bases between them. CDR3 bases: TGCGCCAGCAGCTTGGCCCTAGGGCGGGAAGAGACCCAGTACTTC. Translation gives CASSLALGREETQYF.

The rearrangement links TRBV5-1 to TRBJ1-2, with 8 bases matching TRBD1. The CDR3 runs 14 residues. V gave up 4 bases and J gave up 8 bases; unmatched junction bases: 10. Germline CDR1 and CDR2: SGHRS and YFSETQ. The CDR3: CASSAQGAQGGYTF. In DNA form, the CDR3 reads TGCGCCAGCAGCGCGCAGGGGGCTCAAGGCGGCTACACCTTC.

The chain links TRBV28 to TRBJ1-1; possibly TRBD1 for D (5 bases). Trimming shortened V by 7 bases and J by 4 bases, and 16 bases separated the two germline ends. The CDR3 consists of 14 residues. The germline V gene encodes CDR1 MDHEN and CDR2 SYDVKM. The CDR3 loop is CASTPSGGGTEAFF. CDR3 nucleotide sequence: TGTGCCAGCACCCCTTCGGGGGGGGGCACTGAAGCTTTCTTT.

The chain joins TRBV11-2 to TRBJ1-1, with a possible D match to TRBD1 (6 bases). Trimming removed 3 bases from V and 6 bases from J, with 11 bases in between. Germline loops: CDR1 SGHAT, CDR2 FQNNGV. The CDR3 spans 13 residues. CDR3 bases: TGTGCCAGCAGCTTTCCACAGGGCTCTGAAGCTTTCTTT. This codes for CASSFPQGSEAFF.

The table lists this clone with a count of one. J is TRBJ2-1 and V is TRBV19; D may be TRBD1 (5 bases). There are 15 residues in the CDR3. The V gene's germline CDR1 is LNHDA and CDR2 SQIVND (reference sequence). V was shortened by 2 bases and J by 3 bases, with 11 bases between the two germline ends. This chain's CDR3 is CASSIPGQDYNEQFF. In DNA, the CDR3 is TGTGCCAGTAGTATACCAGGGCAGGACTACAATGAGCAGTTCTTC. The whole variable domain, filled in from reference TRBV19 and TRBJ2-1, reads DGGITQSPKYLFRKEGQNVTLSCEQNLNHDAMYWYRQDPGQGLRLIYYSQIVNDFQKGDIAEGYSVSREKKESFPLTVTSAQKNPTAFYLCASSIPGQDYNEQFFGPGTRLTVL.

The chain uses TRBV19 and TRBJ2-7, with D unclear. This CDR3 spans 14 amino acids. Between the trimmed V and J ends, which lost 6 bases and 0 bases, there was a span of 12 bases. Germline assignment: CDR1 LNHDA and CDR2 SQIVND (reference sequence). DNA for the CDR3: TGTGCCAGTAGGTACTCACTAAACTCCTACGAGCAGTACTTC. This translates into CASRYSLNSYEQYF. The full variable domain, completed using reference TRBV19 and TRBJ2-7, is DGGITQSPKYLFRKEGQNVTLSCEQNLNHDAMYWYRQDPGQGLRLIYYSQIVNDFQKGDIAEGYSVSREKKESFPLTVTSAQKNPTAFYLCASRYSLNSYEQYFGPGTRLTVT.

CDR3 sequence (DNA): TGTGCCAGCAGTTACAGGGTTTTAGGGTACAATGAGCAGTTCTTC. It translates to CASSYRVLGYNEQFF. The chain employs TRBV2 and TRBJ2-1, with D perhaps TRBD1 (6 bases). Between the trimmed V and J ends, which lost 5 bases and 4 bases, there was a span of 15 bases. CDR1 and CDR2 from the germline V gene are SNHLY and FYNNEI. This CDR3 is 15 amino acids long.

The V call is TRBV19, the J call TRBJ1-4; TRBD1 matches at 9 bases. The germline gives CDR1 LNHDA, CDR2 SQIVND (reference sequence). J was trimmed by 5 bases and V by 6 bases; bases with no gene match: 1. The CDR3 length is 13 residues. This CDR3 reads CASRDRGNEKLFF. CDR3 coding DNA: TGTGCCAGTAGGGACAGGGGAAATGAAAAACTGTTTTTT.

Written as DNA, the CDR3 is TGTGCCAGCAGCCAAGCGAATTCACCCCTCCACTTT. Its protein is CASSQANSPLHF. This chain connects TRBV3-1 (or the pseudogene TRBV3-2) to TRBJ1-6; D ambiguous. CDR1 is LGHDT and CDR2 is YNNKEL in the germline V gene (reference sequence). The length of the CDR3 is 12 residues. Trimming pared 1 base from V and 7 bases from J, leaving 2 bases between.

This chain joins TRBV3-1 (or the pseudogene TRBV3-2) and TRBJ1-1; D remains unclear. Germline CDR1 is LGHDT and CDR2 is YNNKEL (reference sequence). The CDR3 sequence is 13 residues long. V was shortened by 1 base and J by 7 bases, with 10 bases between the two germline ends. The CDR3 DNA reads as TGTGCCAGCAGCCAAGTACCGGGAGGTGAAGCTTTCTTT. Translated, it gives CASSQVPGGEAFF.

The chain recombines TRBV4-3 with TRBJ2-7; D might be TRBD1 (6 bases). CDR1 and CDR2 (germline): LGHNA, YSLEER. The V end was cut by 0 bases, the J end by 10 bases, with 16 bases between. The CDR3 runs 14 residues. The CDR3 loop reads CASSQDPGTGTQYF. CDR3 nucleotides: TGCGCCAGCAGCCAAGATCCTGGCACAGGGACACAGTACTTC.

This chain connects TRBV9 to TRBJ1-4, with D unclear. CDR3 length: 13 residues. Germline V lookup: CDR1 SGDLS, CDR2 YYNGEE. The V and J ends lost 3 bases and 4 bases respectively, with 7 bases between them. CDR3 residues: CASSADNNEKLFF. Here the CDR3 DNA reads TGTGCCAGCAGCGCCGACAATAATGAAAAACTGTTTTTT.

The CDR3 reads CASSVVLRAYEQYF. The CDR3 region has the DNA TGTGCCAGCAGTGTCGTACTCCGGGCCTACGAGCAGTACTTC. V gene TRBV2 combines with J gene TRBJ2-7; D is unresolved. The CDR3 totals 14 residues. Trimming took off 4 bases at V and 2 bases at J, with 12 bases between the two ends. CDR1 and CDR2 (germline): SNHLY, FYNNEI.

Regarding this clone: In the same sample, other DNA sequences code for this CDR3. The genes are TRBV9 and TRBJ2-1, with 9 positions matching TRBD2. Losses at the gene ends were 4 bases for V and 2 bases for J; bases not matched to a gene: 4. The CDR3 sequence is 15 residues long. CDR1 is SGDLS, CDR2 YYNGEE, per germline. CDR3 nucleotide sequence: TGTGCCAGCAGCCCCAGCGGGGGGCCCTACAATGAGCAGTTCTTC. Translation gives CASSPSGGPYNEQFF.

The J gene is TRBJ2-1, the V gene TRBV3-1 (or the pseudogene TRBV3-2); TRBD1 might be the D (6 bases). CDR3 length: 14 amino acids. The germline gives CDR1 LGHDT, CDR2 YNNKEL (reference sequence). Deletions cut 0 bases from V and 8 bases from J, with 11 bases between. In DNA form, the CDR3 reads TGTGCCAGCAGCCAAGAAGGGACAAAATATGAGCAGTTCTTC. This sequence encodes CASSQEGTKYEQFF.

The V call is TRBV6-2 or TRBV6-3, the J call TRBJ2-1; tentative D call: TRBD2 (6 bases). V lost 3 bases to trimming and J lost 6 bases, with 21 bases between them. Germline V gene lookup returns CDR1 MNHEY and CDR2 SVGEGT. The CDR3 extends over 17 amino acids. The CDR3 region is CASSYVSGKYNLNEQFF. As DNA, the CDR3 is TGTGCCAGCAGTTATGTTAGCGGAAAGTATAATCTCAATGAGCAGTTCTTC.

The chain employs TRBV2 and TRBJ1-5; D is unresolved. V lost 4 bases and J lost 5, with 12 bases in between. Germline CDR1 reads SNHLY; CDR2 reads FYNNEI. The CDR3 extends over 14 amino acids. The CDR3 sequence: CASSVRGDHQPQHF. CDR3 sequence (DNA): TGTGCCAGCAGTGTGCGCGGAGATCATCAGCCCCAGCATTTT.

The rearrangement joins TRBV3-1 (or the pseudogene TRBV3-2) to TRBJ1-2; 11 bases fit TRBD1. The V and J ends lost 6 bases and 7 bases, in that order; junction bases with no gene match: 4. The CDR3 has 13 amino acids. Per the germline V gene, CDR1 is LGHDT and CDR2 is YNNKEL (reference sequence). The CDR3, as DNA: TGTGCCAGCAGTCTCGGGACAGGGGGTGGCTACACCTTC. Amino acids: CASSLGTGGGYTF.

The chain recombines TRBV11-2 with TRBJ2-5; D remains unclear. Looked up from germline, CDR1 is SGHAT and CDR2 is FQNNGV. Trimming pared 0 bases from V and 2 bases from J, leaving 10 bases between. This CDR3 spans 15 amino acids. The CDR3 nucleotides read TGTGCCAGCAGCTTAGATCGCGGCAGTCAAGAGACCCAGTACTTC. Amino acids: CASSLDRGSQETQYF.

This chain connects TRBV19 to TRBJ1-2; D is unclear. The V end lost 0 bases, the J end lost 6 bases, and 8 bases lay between the germline ends. Germline V gene lookup returns CDR1 LNHDA and CDR2 SQIVND (reference sequence). This CDR3 region has 13 residues. CDR3 DNA sequence: TGTGCCAGTAGTATAGAGCGGCGAAATGGCTACACCTTC. This encodes CASSIERRNGYTF.

This chain links TRBV19 with TRBJ2-7; tentatively, D is TRBD1 or TRBD2 (5 bases each). This CDR3 spans 14 amino acids. Germline assignment: CDR1 LNHDA and CDR2 SQIVND (reference sequence). Trimming cost V 5 bases and J 0 bases, with 11 bases left between them. CDR3 in amino acids: CASSSRDHSYEQYF. The DNA for the CDR3 is TGTGCCAGTAGTTCCCGGGACCACTCCTACGAGCAGTACTTC.

About this clone itself: Other DNA sequences of this sample code for an identical CDR3. The chain employs TRBV30 and TRBJ2-3; 7 bases agree with TRBD2. This CDR3 spans 16 amino acids. V lost 0 bases, J lost 5 bases, and 11 bases stayed unmatched. CDR1 is GTSNPN and CDR2 is SVGIG in the germline V gene (reference sequence). The CDR3 loop is CAWSVRGRGGVDTQYF. The CDR3 DNA reads TGTGCCTGGAGTGTACGAGGGAGGGGCGGAGTAGATACGCAGTATTTT.

This clone appeared a single time. The chain uses TRBV5-8 and TRBJ1-5, with D perhaps matching TRBD1 (5 bases). The CDR3 is 15 amino acids. The germline CDR1 and CDR2 sequences are SGHTS and YDEGEE. Deletions cut 1 base from V and 7 bases from J, with 15 bases between. The DNA for the CDR3 is TGTGCCAGCAGCTTGTCGAAGGGGATTTTCCAGCCCCAGCATTTT. Amino acids: CASSLSKGIFQPQHF.